Listed here are 9 T cell receptor beta chains from one sample, sequenced in a study of technical replicates of blood from a handful of donors (dated by TCRdb to about 2017). The library was generated by the immunoSEQ multiplex PCR assay. Not all clones reach the TCRdb copy of this immuneACCESS table, which keeps in-frame sequences only. Checked studies attribute under half of the gap to unresolved V genes and leave the rest unexplained. The table for this sample lists around 97,000 clones; 95% to 97% of them were counted only once. About 0.38% of the sample is held by the ten biggest clonotypes. Sequencing input: T cells isolated from PBMCs. The receptors here all came from a human donor in good health.

The chain links TRBV18 to TRBJ2-7, with a weak D call TRBD2 (6 bases). Trimming took 0 bases from V and 6 from J, leaving 12 bases between them. Germline lookup yields CDR1 KGHSH and CDR2 LQKENI. The CDR3 runs 14 residues. The CDR3 loop is CASSPPAAGPEQYF. The CDR3 nucleotides read TGTGCCAGCTCACCACCGGCCGCGGGACCCGAGCAGTACTTC.

The chain uses TRBV5-1 and TRBJ2-1; 9 bases fit TRBD2. Trimming cost V 3 bases and J 5 bases; bases outside gene matches: 9. The CDR3 extends over 16 amino acids. CDR1 and CDR2 (germline): SGHRS, YFSETQ. CDR3 residues: CASSSDLSGRNNEQFF. The DNA of the CDR3 is TGCGCCAGCAGCTCCGATCTTAGCGGGAGAAACAATGAGCAGTTCTTC.

CDR3 residues: CASSSGYYNEQFF. CDR3 nucleotide sequence: TGTGCCAGTAGTAGCGGCTACTACAATGAGCAGTTCTTC. The chain combines TRBV19 with TRBJ2-1; no reliable D call. Trimming left V 4 bases short and J 3 bases short, with 7 bases between. The CDR3 extends over 13 amino acids. In germline, CDR1 is LNHDA, CDR2 SQIVND (reference sequence).

The gene calls are TRBV6-1 and TRBJ1-1; D not resolved. Germline-derived CDR1 and CDR2 are MNHNS and SASEGT. V was shortened by 2 bases and J by 4 bases, with 8 bases between the two germline ends. The length of the CDR3 is 13 residues. Here the CDR3 DNA reads TGTGCCAGCAGTGAAATTCCCCTCACTGAAGCTTTCTTT. Its protein product is CASSEIPLTEAFF.

This chain uses TRBV15 with TRBJ2-2; maybe TRBD1 (6 bases). This CDR3 contains 15 residues. Between the trimmed V and J ends, which lost 0 bases and 3 bases, there was a span of 8 bases. Germline-derived CDR1 and CDR2 are LNHNV and YYDKDF (reference sequence). CDR3 DNA sequence: TGTGCCACCAGCAGAGATTCAGGGGACACCGGGGAGCTGTTTTTT. It codes for CATSRDSGDTGELFF.

CDR3 protein: CSVEDRRDSSYEQYF. The CDR3 nucleotides read TGCAGCGTTGAAGATAGGAGGGATTCCTCCTACGAGCAGTACTTC. This rearrangement joins TRBV29-1 to TRBJ2-7; the D gene is possibly TRBD2 (6 bases). Trimming shortened V by 0 bases and J by 0 bases, and 12 bases separated the two germline ends. Per germline, CDR1 SQVTM and CDR2 ANQGSEA. CDR3 length: 15 amino acids.

The chain links TRBV7-9 to TRBJ1-5; D is unclear. The V and J ends lost 1 base and 5 bases respectively, with 15 bases between them. The CDR3 totals 16 residues. The V gene's germline CDR1 is SEHNR and CDR2 FQNEAQ (reference sequence). The CDR3 loop is CASSLGRVDGDQPQHF. As DNA, the CDR3 is TGTGCCAGCAGCTTAGGACGAGTCGACGGGGATCAGCCCCAGCATTTT.

This rearrangement joins TRBV4-2 to TRBJ2-3, with a possible D match to TRBD1 (6 bases). The V gene lost 0 bases and the J gene lost 1 base, with 11 bases spanning the gap. This CDR3 is built from 16 residues. Germline lookup yields CDR1 LGHNA and CDR2 YNFKEQ. CDR3 nucleotides: TGTGCCAGCAGCCAAGAGACAGGCCTTCGCACAGATACGCAGTATTTT. Translating it yields CASSQETGLRTDTQYF.

This rearrangement joins TRBV29-1 to TRBJ2-7; 7 nucleotides align to TRBD2. This CDR3 comprises 14 residues. CDR1 and CDR2 (germline): SQVTM, ANQGSEA. The J segment lost 3 bases and the V segment lost 4 bases, leaving 9 bases of the junction unmatched. In nucleotides, the CDR3 is TGCAGCGTTGTATTGGTAGCGGGTGACTACGAGCAGTACTTC. Protein sequence: CSVVLVAGDYEQYF.